Listed below are T cell receptor beta chains from one sample, sequenced in a study of T cells in lung cancer brain metastases. Clones were read by immunoSEQ multiplex PCR, and TCRdb kept only the in-frame ones, dropping some. Of 1,500 to 2,500 clones listed, around 89% were seen once; the top ten hold around 4.1%. What was sequenced was tumor tissue from a brain metastasis. The receptors were gathered from a woman aged 45-59 years with non-small cell lung cancer that had spread to the brain. The CDR3 runs from the conserved cysteine through the conserved F or W. Each record gives: V gene, clone size, J gene, D gene, CDR3 protein, CDR3 DNA. The D gene is left open where the match is weak. Clone size is shown for a subset of rows, as once, few, many or a class of expanded clone.

TRBV7-2	NA	TRBJ2-7	TRBD2	CASSLSGSPLDFRYEQYF	TGTGCCAGCAGCTTGAGCGGGAGCCCCTTGGATTTCCGCTACGAGCAGTACTTC
TRBV9	few	TRBJ1-1	NA	CASSGNRAEDTEAFF	TGTGCCAGCAGCGGCAACAGGGCGGAGGACACTGAAGCTTTCTTT
TRBV4-3	NA	TRBJ2-1	TRBD2	CASSQDSGGAYNEQFF	TGCGCCAGCAGCCAAGATAGCGGGGGGGCCTACAATGAGCAGTTCTTC
TRBV7-9	NA	TRBJ2-2	NA	CASSGTRPHTGELFF	TGTGCCAGCAGCGGTACTCGACCGCACACCGGGGAGCTGTTTTTT
TRBV15	NA	TRBJ2-7	NA	CATSREDGVYEQYF	TGTGCCACCAGCAGAGAGGACGGAGTCTACGAGCAGTACTTC
TRBV19	NA	TRBJ1-2	TRBD1	CASSTQGTGFNYGYTF	TGTGCCAGTAGTACCCAGGGGACAGGCTTTAACTATGGCTACACCTTC
TRBV7-8	NA	TRBJ1-3	NA	CASSQQGSGNTIYF	TGTGCCAGCAGCCAACAGGGTAGTGGAAACACCATATATTTT
TRBV5-6	NA	TRBJ2-7	TRBD2	CASSLRRAGGSYEQYF	TGTGCCAGCAGCTTGAGGCGAGCGGGGGGGTCCTACGAGCAGTACTTC
TRBV15	NA	TRBJ2-1	NA	CATSRDLDSNEQFF	TGTGCCACCAGCAGAGATCTAGACTCCAATGAGCAGTTCTTC
TRBV6-1	few	TRBJ2-7	NA	CASEVYPTVVYEQYF	TGTGCCAGCGAGGTTTACCCGACGGTGGTTTACGAGCAGTACTTC
TRBV2	NA	TRBJ2-5	TRBD2	CASDQSSGGEGTQYF	TGTGCCAGTGATCAATCTAGCGGGGGGGAAGGGACCCAGTACTTC
TRBV19	NA	TRBJ2-7	TRBD1	CASSGQASSYEQYF	TGTGCCAGTAGTGGACAGGCGAGCTCCTACGAGCAGTACTTC
TRBV6-5	NA	TRBJ1-6	NA	CASSGQGNSFLHF	TGTGCCAGCAGCGGGCAGGGTAATTCATTCCTCCACTTT
TRBV6-5	NA	TRBJ1-2	TRBD1	CASSYGTDGGYTF	TGTGCCAGCAGTTACGGGACAGATGGTGGCTACACCTTC
TRBV19	NA	TRBJ2-7	NA	CASSPRAPTYEQYF	TGTGCCAGTAGTCCAAGAGCACCAACCTACGAGCAGTACTTC
TRBV6-1	NA	TRBJ2-6	NA	CASSEGSGANVLTF	TGTGCCAGCAGTGAAGGATCTGGGGCCAACGTCCTGACTTTC
TRBV7-6	NA	TRBJ2-7	TRBD1	CASSLRGGQGLYF	TGTGCCAGCAGCTTAAGGGGAGGACAGGGCCTTTACTTC
TRBV18	NA	TRBJ2-7	NA	CASSPFQKSSEQYF	TGTGCCAGCTCACCTTTCCAGAAGAGTTCCGAGCAGTACTTC
TRBV4-1	NA	TRBJ1-4	TRBD1	CASSHNLGTGRNEKLFF	TGCGCCAGCAGCCACAACCTCGGGACAGGGAGGAATGAAAAACTGTTTTTT
TRBV23-1	NA	TRBJ2-7	TRBD1	CASSSLGTGGYSYEQYF	TGCGCCAGCAGTTCACTAGGGACAGGGGGATACTCCTACGAGCAGTACTTC
TRBV5-8	few	TRBJ1-6	NA	CASSYPGETWNSPLHF	TGTGCCAGCAGCTACCCTGGGGAGACGTGGAATTCACCCCTCCACTTT
TRBV7-9	NA	TRBJ2-1	NA	CASSLATTVYEQFF	TGTGCCAGCAGCTTAGCGACCACAGTCTATGAGCAGTTCTTC
TRBV9	NA	TRBJ2-3	TRBD2	CASSPGLAPRTDTQYF	TGTGCCAGCAGCCCAGGACTAGCGCCGAGGACAGATACGCAGTATTTT
TRBV7-9	NA	TRBJ2-3	TRBD2	CASSFSSSGEGDTQYF	TGTGCCAGCAGCTTCTCGTCTAGCGGGGAGGGAGATACGCAGTATTTT
TRBV5-8	NA	TRBJ2-5	NA	CASSLVESRTNF	TGTGCCAGCAGCTTGGTGGAGTCACGGACAAACTTC
TRBV19	NA	TRBJ2-1	TRBD2	CASSIVASGRLREQFF	TGTGCCAGTAGTATAGTGGCTAGCGGCCGTCTCCGTGAGCAGTTCTTC
TRBV7-2	NA	TRBJ2-7	NA	CASSLDPGYSYEQYF	TGTGCCAGCAGCTTAGATCCAGGTTACTCCTACGAGCAGTACTTC
TRBV5-1	few	TRBJ1-3	NA	CASSLDSSGNTIYF	TGCGCCAGCAGCTTGGACTCCTCTGGAAACACCATATATTTT
TRBV7-9	NA	TRBJ2-2	NA	CASRVGGAGELFF	TGTGCCAGCAGGGTAGGGGGTGCCGGGGAGCTGTTTTTT
TRBV28	NA	TRBJ2-3	NA	CASSSGMDTQYF	TGTGCCAGCAGTTCCGGGATGGATACGCAGTATTTT